This T cell receptor (beta chain) was captured in a study of sequential checkpoint blockade in melanoma. Repertoires were generated with immunoSEQ multiplex PCR, while TCRdb's copy carries only in-frame clones and drops some. The table records some 10,000 clones, 75% of them present only once. Treatment denoted: randomized to nivolumab then ipilimumab (arm A) or the reverse (arm B). Patients had received no earlier DNA-damaging chemotherapy. The material was CD8+ T cells sorted from blood (inferred from file names), obtained from a patient given nivolumab and ipilimumab in sequence. The source of this sequence is a human donor with melanoma.

The DNA for the CDR3 is TGTGCCAGCAGCACGGGGGACGACTATGGCTACACCTTC. Its protein is CASSTGDDYGYTF. The genes are TRBV5-6 and TRBJ1-2; tentatively, D is TRBD1 (5 bases). The length of the CDR3 is 13 residues. Per the germline V gene, CDR1 is SGHDT and CDR2 is YYEEEE. V gave up 4 bases and J gave up 3 bases, with 10 bases separating them.